This T cell receptor beta chain stems from a study of a mutant IDH1 vaccine in newly diagnosed glioma. Study as a whole: Vaccination started 4-6 weeks after radiotherapy alone, or with temozolomide cycles.

This CDR3 is built from 13 residues. CDR1 and CDR2 (germline): MDHEN, SYDVKM. V dropped 10 bases and J dropped 5; count of bases not matched to a gene: 10. Concerning this clone itself: Its antigen is unknown.

Clones were read by immunoSEQ multiplex PCR, and TCRdb kept only the in-frame ones, dropping some. This repertoire shows fewer than 35,000 clones, about four fifths found once; its top ten account for about 7.9%. Time point given: week 35, safety follow-up. Each vaccine dose was 300 ug of mutant IDH1 20-mer peptide, with topical imiquimod. Patients underwent eight vaccinations, which took place in weeks 1, 3, 5, 7, 11, 15, 19 and 23. Donors had new WHO grade 3 or 4 IDH1-mutant, ATRX-lost astrocytomas. The rearrangement uses TRBV28 and TRBJ2-7; TRBD1 matches at 8 bases. Sequences were derived from PBMCs, sampled from a glioma patient whose treatment included an IDH1 peptide vaccine. The source is a man aged 45-65 years with glioma. The DNA for the CDR3 is TGTGCCACACTCCCGGGACAGGTTCACGAGCAGTACTTC. It encodes CATLPGQVHEQYF.